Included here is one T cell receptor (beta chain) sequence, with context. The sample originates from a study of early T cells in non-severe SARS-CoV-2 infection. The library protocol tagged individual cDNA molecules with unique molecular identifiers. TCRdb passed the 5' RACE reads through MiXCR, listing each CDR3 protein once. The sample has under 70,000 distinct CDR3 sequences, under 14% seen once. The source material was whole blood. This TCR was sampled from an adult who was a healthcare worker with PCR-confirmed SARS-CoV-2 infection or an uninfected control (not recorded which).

The CDR3 DNA is TGTGCCAGCAGCGGAGGACTAGCGGCGGGAAATGAGCAGTTCTTC. Translation gives CASSGGLAAGNEQFF. J is TRBJ2-1 and V is TRBV9, with 10 positions matching TRBD2. After removal of 3 bases from V and 7 bases from J, the junction contained 7 bases not matched to a gene. The CDR3 sequence is 15 residues long. Germline CDR1 and CDR2: SGDLS and YYNGEE.